This TCR beta chain appears in the sequencing data of a study of cytomegalovirus exposure and HLA in healthy donors (dated by TCRdb to 2017 to 2019). For the wider study: A later analysis indicated that the 120 or so validation repertoires were generated on the platform also employed for the approximately 670 repertoires of the first cohort. Besides the first cohort of 666 subjects, a separate validation cohort made up of 120 different subjects was used. The study aimed to test whether cataloging public T cell receptors could reveal signatures of past pathogen exposure. The study combined high-throughput TCR immunosequencing, statistical association of individual TCRs with disease status, and machine learning to predict cytomegalovirus infection status. Summary of the overall study and its limitations: A later analysis lacked HLA typing for the validation cohort, so it scored co-occurrence in that cohort across all 120 repertoires. According to the authors, the approach could potentially be generalized to other disease states and immunological phenotypes. In vitro tests confirmed that a few of the cytomegalovirus-associated TCR beta chains recognize cytomegalovirus antigens. In both the original and validation cohorts, the classifier was reported to diagnose cytomegalovirus status with high specificity and sensitivity. The study gave a list of about 170 TCR beta chains associated with cytomegalovirus. In a later analysis, TCRs clustered in the first cohort were found to also tend to co-occur in the 130 or so validation repertoires, with over 90% of cluster scores above 0. Most TCR sequences were seen in very few donors, while some public TCRs were found in many individuals.

Library generation was performed with the immunoSEQ multiplex PCR assay. Regarding the original processing steps: To diagnose cytomegalovirus status from the catalog of TCR beta chain sequences, a statistical classification framework was built. TCRdb re-hosts the immuneACCESS table, in-frame sequences only. Its copies lack some clones; in the studies checked, an unresolved V gene accounts for under half of them, and the cause for the rest is not known. The V and J calls and clone size were taken over from that table, and D and trimming were inferred from the DNA. The sample profile shows approximately 65,000 clones; just over 95% of them were found once. Clones ranked in the top ten supply about 4.6% of the sample. Measured from the cysteine to the phenylalanine, the CDR3 is 15 residues long. CDR3 DNA only is kept here, 45 bases in frame from base 1. Trimming at the junction amounts to 3 bases on V and 1 base on J, and the germline ends lie 7 bases apart. As encoded in the germline V gene, CDR1 is SNHLY while CDR2 is FYNNEI.

This clone was recorded many times. This clone's antigen is unknown. Qualities for individual bases were not recorded, and no much larger clone is one base off. Separate from the approximately 670-subject first cohort, the validation cohort of around 130 subjects was the group to which the donors belonged. This clonotype was obtained from a woman aged 18 to 35 in good health and CMV-seropositive. The rearranged segments are TRBV2 and TRBJ2-6, with a weak D call of TRBD1 (6 bases match). Sequences were obtained from PBMCs. The encoded CDR3 is CASSEGASGANVLTF. The DNA sequence is given as TGTGCCAGCAGTGAGGGGGCATCTGGGGCCAACGTCCTGACTTTC.